This is a list of T cell receptor beta chains from one sample in a study of CD8+CD57+ T cells in acquired aplastic anemia. MiXCR, applied by TCRdb to the reads, yields one record per CDR3 protein. In the table there are 200,000 to 250,000 distinct CDR3 sequences, 61% of which are singletons. Sequencing used sorted CD4+, CD8+, or CD8+CD57+ T cells (not recorded which) from PBMCs. The receptor set was obtained from a human donor in good health. Each CDR3 is given with its conserved first and last residue. D genes are given only for firm matches. Some rows have no size entry. The others give once, few or many, or a class for an expanded clone.

v_call: TRBV25-1
j_call: TRBJ2-2
clone_size: many
d_call: -
cdr3_aa: CASSESNEPGELFF
cdr3_nt: TGTGCCAGCAGTGAATCTAACGAACCCGGGGAGCTGTTTTTT

v_call: TRBV7-2
j_call: TRBJ1-4
clone_size: -
d_call: -
cdr3_aa: CASSYGQVINEKLFF
cdr3_nt: TGTGCCAGCAGCTACGGACAAGTCATTAATGAAAAACTGTTTTTT

v_call: TRBV27
j_call: TRBJ2-7
clone_size: many
d_call: -
cdr3_aa: CASSFGISSYEQYF
cdr3_nt: TGTGCCAGCAGTTTCGGGATTAGCTCCTACGAGCAGTACTTC

v_call: TRBV29-1
j_call: TRBJ1-2
clone_size: large
d_call: -
cdr3_aa: CSYVDPHGYTF
cdr3_nt: TGCAGCTACGTGGACCCCCATGGCTACACCTTC

v_call: TRBV20-1
j_call: TRBJ2-7
clone_size: -
d_call: -
cdr3_aa: CSAPGLGRGNPEQYF
cdr3_nt: TGCAGTGCGCCGGGACTTGGACGGGGTAATCCCGAGCAGTACTTC

v_call: TRBV10-3
j_call: TRBJ2-7
clone_size: -
d_call: TRBD1
cdr3_aa: CAISDRGIFYEQYF
cdr3_nt: TGTGCCATTTCGGACAGGGGGATCTTCTACGAGCAGTACTTC

v_call: TRBV7-9
j_call: TRBJ1-1
clone_size: -
d_call: -
cdr3_aa: CASSLVKHQNTEAFF
cdr3_nt: TGTGCCAGCAGCTTAGTTAAACATCAGAACACTGAAGCTTTCTTT

v_call: TRBV20-1
j_call: TRBJ2-5
clone_size: -
d_call: -
cdr3_aa: CSASDFFDQETQYF
cdr3_nt: TGCAGTGCTAGTGACTTTTTTGACCAGGAGACCCAGTACTTC

v_call: TRBV27
j_call: TRBJ1-2
clone_size: many
d_call: -
cdr3_aa: CASSLRPAGVGYTF
cdr3_nt: TGTGCCAGCAGTTTACGCCCTGCAGGGGTCGGCTACACCTTC

v_call: TRBV12-3/TRBV12-4
j_call: TRBJ1-2
clone_size: -
d_call: -
cdr3_aa: CASTLTSGYTF
cdr3_nt: TGTGCCAGTACCCTGACGAGTGGCTACACCTTC

v_call: TRBV15
j_call: TRBJ2-7
clone_size: -
d_call: -
cdr3_aa: CATSRGRGNNDEQYF
cdr3_nt: TGTGCCACCAGCAGGGGTAGGGGTAATAACGACGAGCAGTACTTC

v_call: TRBV7-9
j_call: TRBJ2-7
clone_size: -
d_call: -
cdr3_aa: CANSLSDYNEQYF
cdr3_nt: TGTGCCAACAGCTTATCTGACTACAATGAGCAGTACTTC

v_call: TRBV10-1
j_call: TRBJ1-6
clone_size: -
d_call: -
cdr3_aa: CASSESENSPLHF
cdr3_nt: TGCGCCAGCAGTGAGTCAGAGAATTCACCCCTCCACTTT

v_call: TRBV5-5
j_call: TRBJ1-5
clone_size: many
d_call: -
cdr3_aa: CASSLSLNQPQHF
cdr3_nt: TGTGCCAGCAGCTTGTCATTAAATCAGCCCCAGCATTTT

v_call: TRBV29-1
j_call: TRBJ1-1
clone_size: -
d_call: -
cdr3_aa: CSVIQGFEAFF
cdr3_nt: TGCAGCGTCATTCAGGGTTTTGAAGCTTTCTTT

v_call: TRBV20-1
j_call: TRBJ2-3
clone_size: -
d_call: -
cdr3_aa: CSAHPLAMADTQYF
cdr3_nt: TGCAGTGCCCACCCCCTAGCGATGGCAGATACGCAGTATTTT

v_call: TRBV20-1
j_call: TRBJ1-1
clone_size: once
d_call: -
cdr3_aa: CSARDIKNTEAFF
cdr3_nt: TGCAGTGCTAGAGATATTAAGAACACTGAAGCTTTCTTT

v_call: TRBV7-3
j_call: TRBJ2-1
clone_size: -
d_call: -
cdr3_aa: CASSATGTASSEQFF
cdr3_nt: TGTGCCAGCAGCGCAACCGGGACGGCATCTAGTGAGCAGTTCTTC

v_call: TRBV9
j_call: TRBJ2-7
clone_size: -
d_call: -
cdr3_aa: CASSVVGRGYEQYF
cdr3_nt: TGTGCCAGCAGCGTAGTCGGCAGGGGCTACGAGCAGTACTTC

v_call: TRBV5-6
j_call: TRBJ2-5
clone_size: -
d_call: -
cdr3_aa: CASSLVGTQETQYF
cdr3_nt: TGTGCCAGCAGCTTGGTGGGGACTCAAGAGACCCAGTACTTC